This T cell receptor (beta chain) emerged from a study of shared clonotypes between healthy human individuals. This table comes from immunoSEQ multiplex PCR, and its TCRdb copy is limited to in-frame clones, with some not included. The sample shows roughly 2 million clones, approximately 94% of them seen only once. The authors divided CD4+ cells into CD45RA+ naive and CD45RA-negative memory subsets. Germline loops: CDR1 SGHAT, CDR2 FQNNGV. Trimming took 5 bases from V and 5 from J; bases not matched to a gene: 8. This CDR3 has 14 residues. What was sequenced was naive CD4+ T cells sorted from blood. The subset denotes: CD45RA+ positively selected. The chain is built from TRBV11-2 and TRBJ2-7; TRBD2 aligns across 8 bases. The receptor's source is a man between 18 and 29 years old in good health. The CDR3 here is CASSTSGLVHEQYF. DNA for the CDR3: TGTGCCAGCAGCACATCGGGACTAGTGCACGAGCAGTACTTC.